These T cell receptor beta chains were read from a single sample in a study of regulatory T cells in long-lasting Graves disease. TCRdb itself ran the multiplex PCR reads through MiXCR, one entry per CDR3 protein. Of some 230,000 distinct CDR3 sequences listed, around 17% are singletons. Material: peripheral blood mononuclear cells (PBMCs), obtained at new diagnosis, from a patient treated with antithyroid drugs. These TCRs come from a female donor with Graves disease. CDR3s include the opening cysteine and the closing phenylalanine or tryptophan. D genes are given only for firm matches. A row's size may be missing; if present it is once, few, many or a size class.

>TRBV9|many|TRBJ1-2|-|13
TGTGCCAGCAGCGCCAGGGGTAACTATGGCTACACCTTC
CASSARGNYGYTF
>TRBV12-3/TRBV12-4|many|TRBJ2-7|-|13
TGTGCCAGCAGTTTAGCGGGAGCTACCGAGCAGTACTTC
CASSLAGATEQYF
>TRBV3-1|many|TRBJ1-4|-|14
TGTGCCAGCAGCCAGCCAGGGAAAGATGAAAAACTGTTTTTT
CASSQPGKDEKLFF
>TRBV29-1|-|TRBJ2-3|-|13
TGCAGCGTTGAAGTCGGCATTCAGGTAACGCAGTATTTT
CSVEVGIQVTQYF
>TRBV10-3|many|TRBJ2-1|TRBD2|15
TGTGCCATCAGGGGGACTAGCGGGAGGGAGGGTGAGCAGTTCTTC
CAIRGTSGREGEQFF
>TRBV12-3/TRBV12-4|many|TRBJ2-2|TRBD1|16
TGTGCCAGCAGTTCTACGGGACAGGGTTACGCCGGGGAGCTGTTTTTT
CASSSTGQGYAGELFF
>TRBV7-2|many|TRBJ2-6|-|14
TGTGCCAGCAGCTTACAAGCTGGGGCCAACGTCCTGACTTTC
CASSLQAGANVLTF
>TRBV27|once|TRBJ1-2|-|13
TGTGCCAGCAGTTTCTCCGGCAACTATGGCTACACCTTC
CASSFSGNYGYTF
>TRBV28|many|TRBJ2-3|TRBD2|19
TGTGCCAGCAGGGCAGGACTAGCGGGATTTTTTACCTTCGGAGATACGCAGTATTTT
CASRAGLAGFFTFGDTQYF
>TRBV12-3/TRBV12-4|-|TRBJ1-3|-|17
TGTGCCAGCAGTTTGGTAATGGAAGGAGGTGCTGGAAACACCATATATTTT
CASSLVMEGGAGNTIYF
>TRBV20-1|many|TRBJ2-3|-|12
TGCAGTGCGGACAACCTCCGGGAAGCGCAGTATTTT
CSADNLREAQYF
>TRBV3-1|many|TRBJ2-1|TRBD2|18
TGTGCCAGCAGCCCTACCAACCCTCTAGCGGGAGTCAGAAATGAGCAGTTCTTC
CASSPTNPLAGVRNEQFF
>TRBV18|many|TRBJ2-5|-|14
TGTGCCAGCTCACCACGTGCTCAGCAAGAGACCCAGTACTTC
CASSPRAQQETQYF
>TRBV27|few|TRBJ2-1|-|14
TGTGCCAGCAGCCGCAACGATGGGACCAATGAGCAGTTCTTC
CASSRNDGTNEQFF
>TRBV6-1|many|TRBJ2-1|TRBD1|14
TGTGCCAGCAGGCGGGACAGGGAAGGAAATGAGCAGTTCTTC
CASRRDREGNEQFF
>TRBV2|many|TRBJ2-1|-|15
TGTGCCAGCAGTGTCGGAGAGGCCTTCTACAATGAGCAGTTCTTC
CASSVGEAFYNEQFF
>TRBV20-1|many|TRBJ2-7|-|14
TGCAGTGCGGTACCGGGGCCGTGGCGCTACGAGCAGTACTTC
CSAVPGPWRYEQYF
>TRBV12-3/TRBV12-4|many|TRBJ1-2|-|13
TGTGCCAGCAGTCCGGACGGAAACTATGGCTACACCTTC
CASSPDGNYGYTF
>TRBV7-2|many|TRBJ1-5|-|14
TGTGCCAGCAGCTTAGTAAAATTCAATCAGCCCCAGCATTTT
CASSLVKFNQPQHF
>TRBV24-1|many|TRBJ1-2|TRBD1|13
TGTGCCACCGCGGCGGGGACAGAGTATGGCTACACCTTC
CATAAGTEYGYTF
>TRBV7-2|many|TRBJ1-5|-|16
TGTGCCAGCAGCTTACAAGGCCGGGGTAGCAATCAGCCCCAGCATTTT
CASSLQGRGSNQPQHF
>TRBV6-6|many|TRBJ2-3|TRBD2|18
TGTGCCAGCAGTTACTCGATGGTAGCGGGGATGTACACAGATACGCAGTATTTT
CASSYSMVAGMYTDTQYF
>TRBV3-1|few|TRBJ2-5|TRBD2|17
TGTGCCAGCAGCCTACTAGCGGGAGGCCCCACCCAAGAGACCCAGTACTTC
CASSLLAGGPTQETQYF
>TRBV24-1|many|TRBJ2-1|TRBD2|20
TGTGCCACCAGTGATCCCACAGGGGCTGCTAGCGGGAGCTCCTACAATGAGCAGTTCTTC
CATSDPTGAASGSSYNEQFF
>TRBV2|-|TRBJ1-6|TRBD1|14
TGTGCCAGCAGTGTCGACAGGGGGTCTTCACCCCTCCACTTT
CASSVDRGSSPLHF
>TRBV11-2|-|TRBJ2-3|-|14
TGTGCCAGCAGCTTAGTTGTAGCATCAGATACGCAGTATTTT
CASSLVVASDTQYF
>TRBV27|many|TRBJ1-4|-|17
TGTGCCAGCAGTTTATCTGTCGGACAGTCCACTAATGAAAAACTGTTTTTT
CASSLSVGQSTNEKLFF
>TRBV7-8|many|TRBJ2-2|-|15
TGTGCCAGCAGTTTCGGAGGGAATCCCTCCGGGGAGCTGTTTTTT
CASSFGGNPSGELFF
>TRBV28|-|TRBJ2-6|-|19
TGTGCCAGCAGTTCGGACTCGCCACGATCTAGGGGGGGGGCCAACGTCCTGACTTTC
CASSSDSPRSRGGANVLTF
>TRBV7-6|-|TRBJ2-3|-|15
TGTGCCAGCAGTCTCGGAGCAGGGCGAGGAGATACGCAGTATTTT
CASSLGAGRGDTQYF
>TRBV24-1|many|TRBJ2-1|-|16
TGTGCCACCAGTGATCATACTAGTCACTCCTACAATGAGCAGTTCTTC
CATSDHTSHSYNEQFF
>TRBV24-1|many|TRBJ1-1|-|13
TGTGCCACCAGTGATTACAGGGATACTGAAGCTTTCTTT
CATSDYRDTEAFF